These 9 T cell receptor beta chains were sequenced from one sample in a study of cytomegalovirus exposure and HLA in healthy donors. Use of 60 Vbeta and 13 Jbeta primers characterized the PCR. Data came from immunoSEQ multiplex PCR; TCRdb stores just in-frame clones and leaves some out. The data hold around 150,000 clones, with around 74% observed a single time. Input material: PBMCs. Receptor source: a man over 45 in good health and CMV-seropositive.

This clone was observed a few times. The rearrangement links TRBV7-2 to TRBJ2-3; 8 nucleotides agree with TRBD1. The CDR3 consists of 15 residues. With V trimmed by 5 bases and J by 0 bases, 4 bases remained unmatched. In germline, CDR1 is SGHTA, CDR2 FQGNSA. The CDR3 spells CASSPRDRSTDTQYF. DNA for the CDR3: TGTGCCAGCAGCCCCCGGGACAGGAGCACAGATACGCAGTATTTT.

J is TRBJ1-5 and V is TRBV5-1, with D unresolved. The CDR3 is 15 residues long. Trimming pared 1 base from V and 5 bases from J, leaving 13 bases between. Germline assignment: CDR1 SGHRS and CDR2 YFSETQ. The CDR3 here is CASSLNPNGDQPQHF. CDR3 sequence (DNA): TGCGCCAGCAGCTTGAACCCTAATGGTGATCAGCCCCAGCATTTT.

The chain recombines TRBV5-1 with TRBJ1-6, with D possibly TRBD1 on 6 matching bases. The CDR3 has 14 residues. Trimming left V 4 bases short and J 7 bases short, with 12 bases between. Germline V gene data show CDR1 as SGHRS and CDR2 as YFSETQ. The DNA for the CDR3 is TGCGCCAGCAGCGTCGGACAGACAAATTCACCCCTCCACTTT. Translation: CASSVGQTNSPLHF.

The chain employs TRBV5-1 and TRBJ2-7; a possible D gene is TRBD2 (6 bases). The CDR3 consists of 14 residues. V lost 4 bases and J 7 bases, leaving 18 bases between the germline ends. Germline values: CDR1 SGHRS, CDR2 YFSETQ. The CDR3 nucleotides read TGCGCCAGCAGCCCTCCTGGAGGGCCGAGGGAGCAGTACTTC. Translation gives CASSPPGGPREQYF. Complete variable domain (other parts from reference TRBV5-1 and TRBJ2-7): KAGVTQTPRYLIKTRGQQVTLSCSPISGHRSVSWYQQTPGQGLQFLFEYFSETQRNKGNFPGRFSGRQFSNSRSEMNVSTLELGDSALYLCASSPPGGPREQYFGPGTRLTVT.

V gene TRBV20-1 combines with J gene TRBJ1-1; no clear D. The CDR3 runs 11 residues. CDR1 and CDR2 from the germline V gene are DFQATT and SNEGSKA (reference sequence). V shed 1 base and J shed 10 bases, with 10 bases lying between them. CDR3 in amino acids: CSARVGRGAFF. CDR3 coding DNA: TGCAGTGCTAGAGTAGGCCGGGGAGCTTTCTTT.

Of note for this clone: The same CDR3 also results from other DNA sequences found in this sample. The CDR3, as DNA: TGTGCCAGCAGCGTAAATGCAGGGAACACTGAAGCTTTCTTT. It translates to CASSVNAGNTEAFF. The chain recombines TRBV9 with TRBJ1-1; D gene uncertain. The V end was cut by 1 base, the J end by 1 base, with 8 bases between. The germline CDR1 and CDR2 sequences are SGDLS and YYNGEE. CDR3 size: 14 residues. The variable domain in full, completed from reference TRBV9 and TRBJ1-1, reads DSGVTQTPKHLITATGQRVTLRCSPRSGDLSVYWYQQSLDQGLQFLIQYYNGEERAKGNILERFSAQQFPDLHSELNLSSLELGDSALYFCASSVNAGNTEAFFGQGTRLTVV.

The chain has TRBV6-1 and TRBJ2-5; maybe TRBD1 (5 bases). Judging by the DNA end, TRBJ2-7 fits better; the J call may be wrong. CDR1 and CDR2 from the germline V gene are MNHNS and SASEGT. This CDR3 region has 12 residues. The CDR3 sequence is CATQTVPYEQYF. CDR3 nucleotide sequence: TGTGCCACCCAGACAGTGCCCTACGAGCAGTACTTC.

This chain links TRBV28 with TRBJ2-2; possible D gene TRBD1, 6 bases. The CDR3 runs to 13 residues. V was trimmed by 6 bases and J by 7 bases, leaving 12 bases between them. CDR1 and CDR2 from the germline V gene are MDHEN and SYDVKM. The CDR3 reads CASRIGQHGELFF. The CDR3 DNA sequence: TGTGCCAGCAGGATTGGACAGCACGGGGAGCTGTTTTTT.

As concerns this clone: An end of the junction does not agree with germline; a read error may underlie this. This chain's CDR3 is CASSISLAGSYEQYF. The DNA for the CDR3 is TGTGCCAGTAGTATAAGTCTAGCGGGATCCTATGAGCAGTACTTC. The rearrangement links TRBV19 to TRBJ2-7, with TRBD2 matching over 9 bases. CDR3 length: 15 amino acids. Germline assignment: CDR1 LNHDA and CDR2 SQIVND (reference sequence).